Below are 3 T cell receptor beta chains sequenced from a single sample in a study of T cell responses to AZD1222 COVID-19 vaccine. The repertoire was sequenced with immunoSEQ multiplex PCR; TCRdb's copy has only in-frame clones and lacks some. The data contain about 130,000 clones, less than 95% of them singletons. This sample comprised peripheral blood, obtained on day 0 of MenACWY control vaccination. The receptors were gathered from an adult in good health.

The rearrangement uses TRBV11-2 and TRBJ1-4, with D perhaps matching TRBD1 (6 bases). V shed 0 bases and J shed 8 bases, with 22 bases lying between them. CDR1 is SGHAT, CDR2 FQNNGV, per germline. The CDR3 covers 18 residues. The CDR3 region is CASSLDLDGGARVEKLFF. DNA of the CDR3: TGTGCCAGCAGCTTAGATCTTGATGGGGGGGCGCGGGTCGAAAAACTGTTTTTT. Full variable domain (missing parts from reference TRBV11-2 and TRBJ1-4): EAGVAQSPRYKIIEKRQSVAFWCNPISGHATLYWYQQILGQGPKLLIQFQNNGVVDDSQLPKDRFSAERLKGVDSTLKIQPAKLEDSAVYLCASSLDLDGGARVEKLFFGSGTQLSVL.

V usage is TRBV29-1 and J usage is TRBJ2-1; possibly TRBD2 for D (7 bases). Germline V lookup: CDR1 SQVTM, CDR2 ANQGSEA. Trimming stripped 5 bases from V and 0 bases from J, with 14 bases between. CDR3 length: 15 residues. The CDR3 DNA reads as TGCAGCGTTATGGGGGGGGGCTACTCCTACAATGAGCAGTTCTTC. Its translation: CSVMGGGYSYNEQFF.

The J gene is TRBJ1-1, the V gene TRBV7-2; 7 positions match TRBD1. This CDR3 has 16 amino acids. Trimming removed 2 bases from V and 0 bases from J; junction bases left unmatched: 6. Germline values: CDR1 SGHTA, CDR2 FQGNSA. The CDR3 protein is CASSLRDRLMNTEAFF. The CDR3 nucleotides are TGTGCCAGCAGCTTAAGGGACAGACTCATGAACACTGAAGCTTTCTTT.